A selection of T cell receptor beta chains follows, all from one sample in a study of regulatory T cells in long-lasting Graves disease. Via MiXCR, TCRdb re-called the multiplex PCR reads, giving one row per CDR3 protein. The data show about 470,000 distinct CDR3 sequences, 20% seen once. This specimen was peripheral blood mononuclear cells (PBMCs), taken when the disease was refractory, from a patient treated with antithyroid drugs. The receptors here all came from a female donor with Graves disease. Both conserved end residues are part of each CDR3. A D gene is named only where the DNA matches it firmly. Only some rows state a clone size, as once, few, many or a class for expanded clones.

NA	TRBV6-1	TRBJ2-7	few	11	CASRQDYEQYF	TGTGCCAGCAGACAGGACTACGAGCAGTACTTC
TRBD1	TRBV15	TRBJ2-7	few	20	CATSRAQGALSNYPPYEQYF	TGTGCCACCAGCAGAGCCCAGGGGGCGTTGTCCAACTATCCTCCCTACGAGCAGTACTTC
NA	TRBV7-6	TRBJ1-1	many	14	CASSRGDMNTEAFF	TGTGCCAGCAGCCGGGGAGACATGAACACTGAAGCTTTCTTT
NA	TRBV19	TRBJ2-2	NA	14	CASSIGPGTGELFF	TGTGCCAGTAGTATCGGACCGGGGACGGGGGAGCTGTTTTTT
NA	TRBV6-5	TRBJ2-7	NA	15	CASSYEDRNFYEQYF	TGTGCCAGCAGTTACGAAGACAGGAATTTTTACGAGCAGTACTTC
TRBD1	TRBV6-1	TRBJ1-2	many	14	CASRSDRGAYGYTF	TGTGCCAGCAGATCGGACAGGGGAGCCTATGGCTACACCTTC
NA	TRBV30	TRBJ1-2	few	12	CASGPGGNGYTF	TGTGCCTCGGGCCCCGGGGGCAATGGCTACACCTTC
TRBD1	TRBV19	TRBJ1-2	NA	14	CASSSRDRGYGYTF	TGTGCCAGTAGTTCGCGGGACAGGGGCTATGGCTACACCTTC
NA	TRBV12-3/TRBV12-4	TRBJ1-4	many	15	CASSLGAATNEKLFF	TGTGCCAGCAGTTTAGGAGCAGCAACTAATGAAAAACTGTTTTTT
NA	TRBV6-1	TRBJ2-7	NA	14	CASRSGRAPLEQYF	TGTGCCAGCAGAAGCGGCCGGGCCCCACTCGAGCAGTACTTC
NA	TRBV13	TRBJ2-7	many	15	CASSLGGERSYEQYF	TGTGCCAGCAGCTTAGGCGGGGAACGCTCCTACGAGCAGTACTTC
NA	TRBV12-3/TRBV12-4	TRBJ2-5	many	13	CASSLRREETQYF	TGTGCCAGCAGTTTGAGGCGGGAAGAGACCCAGTACTTC
NA	TRBV7-2	TRBJ2-3	NA	14	CASSLGGAQDTQYF	TGTGCCAGCAGCTTAGGGGGGGCCCAAGATACGCAGTATTTT
TRBD1	TRBV7-3	TRBJ2-7	many	15	CASSLIPGQGYEQYF	TGTGCCAGCAGCTTAATTCCGGGACAGGGCTACGAGCAGTACTTC
TRBD2	TRBV20-1	TRBJ2-7	many	15	CSARDLRTSTYEQYF	TGCAGTGCTAGAGATTTGCGGACTAGCACCTACGAGCAGTACTTC
TRBD2	TRBV5-6	TRBJ2-7	few	16	CASSLAGLAGVREQYF	TGTGCCAGCAGCTTGGCGGGTCTAGCGGGAGTTCGGGAGCAGTACTTC
NA	TRBV29-1	TRBJ2-2	NA	14	CSVEFGANTGELFF	TGCAGCGTTGAGTTCGGGGCGAACACCGGGGAGCTGTTTTTT
NA	TRBV20-1	TRBJ1-5	NA	13	CSAIQGTNQPQHF	TGCAGTGCTATACAGGGAACCAATCAGCCCCAGCATTTT
NA	TRBV29-1	TRBJ2-5	few	14	CSALVGADRETQYF	TGCAGCGCTTTGGTAGGGGCGGATCGGGAGACCCAGTACTTC
NA	TRBV14	TRBJ1-6	few	17	CASSQESGSSYNSPLHF	TGTGCCAGCAGCCAAGAGTCCGGGAGCTCCTATAATTCACCCCTCCACTTT
NA	TRBV28	TRBJ1-2	NA	14	CASSPPKGGYGYTF	TGTGCCAGCAGTCCTCCCAAAGGGGGTTATGGCTACACCTTC
TRBD1	TRBV18	TRBJ1-2	many	14	CASSQTGTGGGYTF	TGTGCCAGCTCCCAAACCGGGACAGGGGGCGGCTACACCTTC
NA	TRBV5-8	TRBJ1-5	few	20	CASSEVRGSKKAYSNQPQHF	TGTGCCAGCAGCGAGGTAAGGGGATCCAAGAAGGCATATAGCAATCAGCCCCAGCATTTT
TRBD1	TRBV10-3	TRBJ1-3	NA	15	CAISDPDRGRNTIYF	TGTGCCATCAGTGACCCCGACAGGGGGCGAAACACCATATATTTT
NA	TRBV20-1	TRBJ2-1	NA	14	CSARDRVSYNEQFF	TGCAGTGCCCGGGACCGCGTCTCCTACAATGAGCAGTTCTTC
TRBD2	TRBV30	TRBJ2-1	NA	14	CAWSFSGRVNEQFF	TGTGCCTGGAGTTTTAGCGGGAGAGTGAATGAGCAGTTCTTC
NA	TRBV29-1	TRBJ1-4	NA	12	CSVLGETEKLLF	TGCAGCGTTCTGGGGGAAACGGAAAAACTGTTGTTT
TRBD2	TRBV27	TRBJ2-5	NA	15	CATGGGLAGRETQYF	TGTGCCACCGGGGGGGGTCTAGCGGGACGGGAGACCCAGTACTTC
NA	TRBV2	TRBJ1-1	many	12	CASSELLTEAFF	TGTGCCAGCAGTGAACTCCTCACTGAAGCTTTCTTT
TRBD1	TRBV20-1	TRBJ2-7	few	14	CSANSRTGYSEQYF	TGCAGTGCTAATTCACGGACAGGGTACAGCGAGCAGTACTTC
TRBD2	TRBV27	TRBJ2-3	NA	15	CASSWGRALADTQYF	TGTGCCAGCAGTTGGGGGAGGGCCCTCGCGGATACGCAGTATTTT
TRBD1	TRBV7-9	TRBJ2-5	few	15	CASSLDGTVFGTQYF	TGTGCCAGCAGCTTAGACGGGACAGTCTTTGGGACCCAGTACTTC
NA	TRBV7-3	TRBJ2-2	NA	16	CASSGGSQANTGELFF	TGTGCCAGCTCAGGAGGGTCTCAGGCAAACACCGGGGAGCTGTTTTTT
NA	TRBV11-3	TRBJ1-3	many	13	CASSFNAGNTIYF	TGTGCCAGCAGCTTCAACGCAGGAAACACCATATATTTT
TRBD1	TRBV5-1	TRBJ1-2	few	15	CASSEGTALDYGYTF	TGCGCCAGCAGCGAGGGGACAGCCCTAGACTATGGCTACACCTTC
TRBD1	TRBV6-1	TRBJ1-2	many	13	CASSRDRVYGYTF	TGTGCCAGCAGCAGGGACAGGGTTTATGGCTACACCTTC